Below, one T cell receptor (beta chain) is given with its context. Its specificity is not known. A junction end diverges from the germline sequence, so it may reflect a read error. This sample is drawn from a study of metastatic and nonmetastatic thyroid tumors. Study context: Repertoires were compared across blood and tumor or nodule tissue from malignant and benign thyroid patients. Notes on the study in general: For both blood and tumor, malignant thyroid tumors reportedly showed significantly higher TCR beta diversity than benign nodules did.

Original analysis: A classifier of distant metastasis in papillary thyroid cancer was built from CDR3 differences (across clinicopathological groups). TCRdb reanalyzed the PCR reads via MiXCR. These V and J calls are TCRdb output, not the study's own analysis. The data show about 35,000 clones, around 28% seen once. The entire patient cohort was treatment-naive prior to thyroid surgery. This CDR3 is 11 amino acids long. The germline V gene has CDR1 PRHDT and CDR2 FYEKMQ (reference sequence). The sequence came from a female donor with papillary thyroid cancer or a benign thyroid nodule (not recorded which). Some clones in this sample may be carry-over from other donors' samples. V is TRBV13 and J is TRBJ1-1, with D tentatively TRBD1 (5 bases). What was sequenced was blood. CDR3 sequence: CASSLGQGWSF. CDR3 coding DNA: TGTGCCAGCAGCTTAGGGCAGGGATGGTCCTTT.